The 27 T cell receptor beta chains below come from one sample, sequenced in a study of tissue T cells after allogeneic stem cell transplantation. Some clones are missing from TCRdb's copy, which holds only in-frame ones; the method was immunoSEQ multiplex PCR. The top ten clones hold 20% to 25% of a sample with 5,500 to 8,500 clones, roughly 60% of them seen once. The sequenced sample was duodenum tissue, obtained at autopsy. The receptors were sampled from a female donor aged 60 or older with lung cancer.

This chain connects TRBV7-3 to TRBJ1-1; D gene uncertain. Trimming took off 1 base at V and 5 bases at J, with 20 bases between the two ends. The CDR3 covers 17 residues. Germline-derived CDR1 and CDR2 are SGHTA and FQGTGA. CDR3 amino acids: CASSLNPPVKTGTEAFF. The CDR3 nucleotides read TGTGCCAGCAGCTTAAACCCCCCCGTGAAAACGGGGACTGAAGCTTTCTTT. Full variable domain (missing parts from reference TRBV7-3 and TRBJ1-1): GAGVSQTPSNKVTEKGKYVELRCDPISGHTALYWYRQSLGQGPEFLIYFQGTGAADDSGLPNDRFFAVRPEGSVSTLKIQRTERGDSAVYLCASSLNPPVKTGTEAFFGQGTRLTVV.

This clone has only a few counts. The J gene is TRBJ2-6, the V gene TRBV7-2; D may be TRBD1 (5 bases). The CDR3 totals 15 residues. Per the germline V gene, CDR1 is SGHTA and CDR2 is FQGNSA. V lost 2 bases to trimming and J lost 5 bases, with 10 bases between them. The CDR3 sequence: CASSLSQGRANVLTF. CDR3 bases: TGTGCCAGCAGCTTATCGCAGGGAAGGGCCAACGTCCTGACTTTC.

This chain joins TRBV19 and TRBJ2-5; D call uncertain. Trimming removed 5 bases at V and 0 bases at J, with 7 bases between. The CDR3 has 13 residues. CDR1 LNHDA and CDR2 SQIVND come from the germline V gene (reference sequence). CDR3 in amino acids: CASSGNYQETQYF. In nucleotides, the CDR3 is TGTGCCAGTAGTGGGAACTACCAAGAGACCCAGTACTTC.

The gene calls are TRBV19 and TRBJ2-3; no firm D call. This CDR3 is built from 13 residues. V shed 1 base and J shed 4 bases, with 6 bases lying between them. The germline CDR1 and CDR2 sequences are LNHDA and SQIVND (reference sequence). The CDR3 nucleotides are TGTGCCAGTAGTATAGGACTGGCAGATACGCAGTATTTT. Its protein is CASSIGLADTQYF.

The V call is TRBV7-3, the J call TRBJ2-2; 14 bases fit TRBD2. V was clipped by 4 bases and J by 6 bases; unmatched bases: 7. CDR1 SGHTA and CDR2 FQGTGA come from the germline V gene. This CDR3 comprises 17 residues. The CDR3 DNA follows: TGTGCCAGCAGCTCGGGACTAGCGGGGGCAAGGGCCGGGGAGCTGTTTTTT. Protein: CASSSGLAGARAGELFF.

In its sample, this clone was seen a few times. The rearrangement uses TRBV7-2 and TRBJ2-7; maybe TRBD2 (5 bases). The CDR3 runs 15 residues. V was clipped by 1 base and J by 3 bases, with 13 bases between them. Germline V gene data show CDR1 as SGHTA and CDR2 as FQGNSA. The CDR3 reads CASSLVLDVNYEQYF. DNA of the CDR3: TGTGCCAGCAGCTTAGTACTAGATGTTAACTACGAGCAGTACTTC.

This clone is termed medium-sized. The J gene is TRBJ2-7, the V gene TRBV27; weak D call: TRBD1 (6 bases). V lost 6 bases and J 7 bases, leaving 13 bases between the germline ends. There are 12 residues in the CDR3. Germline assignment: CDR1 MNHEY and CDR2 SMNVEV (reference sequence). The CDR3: CASSPLRGEQYF. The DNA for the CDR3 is TGTGCCAGCAGCCCCCTGAGGGGGGAGCAGTACTTC.

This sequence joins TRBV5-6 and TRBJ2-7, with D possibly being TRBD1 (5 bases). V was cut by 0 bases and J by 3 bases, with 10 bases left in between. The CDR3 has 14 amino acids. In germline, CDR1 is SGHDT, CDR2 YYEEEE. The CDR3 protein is CASSLAQGIYEQYF. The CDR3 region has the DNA TGTGCCAGCAGCTTGGCTCAGGGAATCTACGAGCAGTACTTC.

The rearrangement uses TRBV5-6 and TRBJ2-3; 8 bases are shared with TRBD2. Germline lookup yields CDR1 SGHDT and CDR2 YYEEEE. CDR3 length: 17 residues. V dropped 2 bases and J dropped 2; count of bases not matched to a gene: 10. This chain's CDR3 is CASSFPGFGGATDTQYF. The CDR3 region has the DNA TGTGCCAGCAGCTTTCCGGGATTCGGGGGGGCCACAGATACGCAGTATTTT. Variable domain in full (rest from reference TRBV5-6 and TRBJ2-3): DAGVTQSPTHLIKTRGQQVTLRCSPKSGHDTVSWYQQALGQGPQFIFQYYEEEERQRGNFPDRFSGHQFPNYSSELNVNALLLGDSALYLCASSFPGFGGATDTQYFGPGTRLTVL.

As DNA, the CDR3 is TGCGCCAGCAGCCCTTACAGGGGAGGTGGCTACACCTTC. It yields the protein CASSPYRGGGYTF. The genes are TRBV4-3 and TRBJ1-2; 7 bases align to TRBD1. The V segment lost 4 bases and the J segment 7 bases; nucleotides outside the gene matches: 6. This CDR3 spans 13 amino acids. Per germline, CDR1 LGHNA and CDR2 YSLEER.

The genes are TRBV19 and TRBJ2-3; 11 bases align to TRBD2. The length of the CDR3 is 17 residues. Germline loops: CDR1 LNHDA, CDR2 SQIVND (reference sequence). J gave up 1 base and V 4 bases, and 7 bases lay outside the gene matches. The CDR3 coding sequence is TGTGCCAGTAGTACTATCGGACTAGCGGGTGGCACAGATACGCAGTATTTT. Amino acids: CASSTIGLAGGTDTQYF.

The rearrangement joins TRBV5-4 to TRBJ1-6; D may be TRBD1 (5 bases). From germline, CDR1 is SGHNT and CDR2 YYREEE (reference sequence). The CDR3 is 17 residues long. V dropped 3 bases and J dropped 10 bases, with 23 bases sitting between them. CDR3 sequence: CASSSRRGLNGNSPLHF. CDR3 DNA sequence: TGTGCCAGCAGCTCCCGCCGGGGGTTGAATGGTAACTCACCCCTCCACTTT. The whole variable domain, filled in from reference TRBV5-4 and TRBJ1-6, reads ETGVTQSPTHLIKTRGQQVTLRCSSQSGHNTVSWYQQALGQGPQFIFQYYREEENGRGNFPPRFSGLQFPNYSSELNVNALELDDSALYLCASSSRRGLNGNSPLHFGNGTRLTVT.

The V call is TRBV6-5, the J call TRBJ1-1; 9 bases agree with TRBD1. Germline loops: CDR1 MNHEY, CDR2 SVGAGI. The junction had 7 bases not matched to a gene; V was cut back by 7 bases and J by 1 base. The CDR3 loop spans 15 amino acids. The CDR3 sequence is CASIPGQGQNTEAFF. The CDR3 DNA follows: TGTGCCAGCATTCCGGGACAGGGTCAGAACACTGAAGCTTTCTTT.

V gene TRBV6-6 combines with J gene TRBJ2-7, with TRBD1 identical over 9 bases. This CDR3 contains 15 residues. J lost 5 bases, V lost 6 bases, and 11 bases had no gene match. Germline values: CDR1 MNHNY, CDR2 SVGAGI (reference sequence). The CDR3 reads CASRAGVGQGNEQYF. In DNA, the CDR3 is TGTGCCAGCAGGGCGGGGGTAGGACAGGGGAACGAGCAGTACTTC.

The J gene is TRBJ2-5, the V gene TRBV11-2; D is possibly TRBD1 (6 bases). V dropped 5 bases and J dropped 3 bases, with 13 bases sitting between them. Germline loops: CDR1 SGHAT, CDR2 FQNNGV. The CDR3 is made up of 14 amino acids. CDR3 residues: CASSPRQAEETQYF. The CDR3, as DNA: TGTGCCAGCAGCCCACGACAGGCCGAAGAGACCCAGTACTTC. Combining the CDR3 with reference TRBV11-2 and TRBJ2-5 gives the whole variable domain EAGVAQSPRYKIIEKRQSVAFWCNPISGHATLYWYQQILGQGPKLLIQFQNNGVVDDSQLPKDRFSAERLKGVDSTLKIQPAKLEDSAVYLCASSPRQAEETQYFGPGTRLLVL.

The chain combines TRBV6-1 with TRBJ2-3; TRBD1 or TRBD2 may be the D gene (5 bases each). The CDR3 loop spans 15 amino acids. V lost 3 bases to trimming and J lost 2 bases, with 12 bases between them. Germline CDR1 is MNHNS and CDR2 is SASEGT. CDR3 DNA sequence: TGTGCCAGCAGTGATTATGGGGGAAACACAGATACGCAGTATTTT. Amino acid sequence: CASSDYGGNTDTQYF.

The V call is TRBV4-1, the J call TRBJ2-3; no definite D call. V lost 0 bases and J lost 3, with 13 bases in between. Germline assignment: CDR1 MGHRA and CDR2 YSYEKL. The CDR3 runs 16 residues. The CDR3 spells CASSQESGTATDTQYF. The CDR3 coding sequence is TGCGCCAGCAGCCAAGAATCAGGTACGGCGACAGATACGCAGTATTTT.

The DNA for the CDR3 is TGTGCCAGCAGCGTTGGGACAGAAGTAAACTATGGCTACACCTTC. The encoded protein is CASSVGTEVNYGYTF. The chain uses TRBV9 and TRBJ1-2, with 7 nucleotides matching TRBD1. J lost 2 bases, V lost 2 bases, and 6 bases had no gene match. The germline V gene encodes CDR1 SGDLS and CDR2 YYNGEE. CDR3 length: 15 residues.

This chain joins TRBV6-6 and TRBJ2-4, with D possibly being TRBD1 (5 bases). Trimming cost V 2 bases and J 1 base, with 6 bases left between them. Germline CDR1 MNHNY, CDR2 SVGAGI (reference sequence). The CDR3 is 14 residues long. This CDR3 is CASSYPGAKNIQYF. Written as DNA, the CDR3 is TGTGCCAGCAGTTACCCAGGGGCCAAAAACATTCAGTACTTC.

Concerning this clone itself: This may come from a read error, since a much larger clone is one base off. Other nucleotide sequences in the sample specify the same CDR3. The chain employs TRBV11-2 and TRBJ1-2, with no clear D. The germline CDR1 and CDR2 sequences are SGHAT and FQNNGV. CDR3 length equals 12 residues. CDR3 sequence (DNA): TGCGCCAGCAGTCAATTAACTCATGGCTACACCTTC. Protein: CASSQLTHGYTF. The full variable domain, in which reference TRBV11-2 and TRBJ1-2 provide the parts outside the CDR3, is EAGVAQSPRYKIIEKRQSVAFWCNPISGHATLYWYQQILGQGPKLLIQFQNNGVVDDSQLPKDRFSAERLKGVDSTLKIQPAKLEDSAVYLCASSQLTHGYTFGSGTRLTVV.

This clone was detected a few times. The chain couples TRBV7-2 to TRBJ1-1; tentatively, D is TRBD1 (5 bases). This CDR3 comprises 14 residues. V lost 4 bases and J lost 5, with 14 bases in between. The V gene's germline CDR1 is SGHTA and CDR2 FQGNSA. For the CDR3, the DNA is TGTGCCAGCAGCTACCAGGGACGACGGACTGAAGCTTTCTTT. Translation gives CASSYQGRRTEAFF.

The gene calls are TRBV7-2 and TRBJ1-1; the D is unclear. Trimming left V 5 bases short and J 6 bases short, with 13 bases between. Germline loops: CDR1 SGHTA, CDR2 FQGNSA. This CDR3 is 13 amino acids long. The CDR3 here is CASSNNLHPEAFF. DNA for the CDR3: TGTGCCAGCAGCAATAACCTGCACCCTGAAGCTTTCTTT.

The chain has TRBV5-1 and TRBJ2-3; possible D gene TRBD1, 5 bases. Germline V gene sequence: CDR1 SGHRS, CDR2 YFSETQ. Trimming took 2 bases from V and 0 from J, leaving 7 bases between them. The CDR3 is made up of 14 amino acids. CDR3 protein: CASSFQGSTDTQYF. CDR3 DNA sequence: TGCGCCAGCAGCTTCCAGGGCAGCACAGATACGCAGTATTTT.

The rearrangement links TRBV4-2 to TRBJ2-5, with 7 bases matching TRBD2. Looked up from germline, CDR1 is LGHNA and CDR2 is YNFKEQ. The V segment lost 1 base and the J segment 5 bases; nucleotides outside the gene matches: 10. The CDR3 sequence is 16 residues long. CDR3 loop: CASSQGGGGDLETQYF. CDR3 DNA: TGTGCCAGCAGCCAAGGCGGGGGAGGGGATTTGGAGACCCAGTACTTC.

CDR3 DNA: TGCGCCAGCAGCTTGCCGAAAAGCACTGAAGCTTTCTTT. This encodes CASSLPKSTEAFF. The chain employs TRBV5-1 and TRBJ1-1; unclear D gene. Germline values: CDR1 SGHRS, CDR2 YFSETQ. There are 13 residues in the CDR3. Deletions cut 1 base from V and 4 bases from J, with 8 bases between.

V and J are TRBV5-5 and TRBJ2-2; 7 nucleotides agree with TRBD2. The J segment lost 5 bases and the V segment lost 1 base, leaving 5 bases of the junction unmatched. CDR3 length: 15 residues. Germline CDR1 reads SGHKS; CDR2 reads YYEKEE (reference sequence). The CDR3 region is CASSLLTSRTGELFF. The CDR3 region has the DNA TGTGCCAGCAGCTTGTTGACTAGCAGAACCGGGGAGCTGTTTTTT.

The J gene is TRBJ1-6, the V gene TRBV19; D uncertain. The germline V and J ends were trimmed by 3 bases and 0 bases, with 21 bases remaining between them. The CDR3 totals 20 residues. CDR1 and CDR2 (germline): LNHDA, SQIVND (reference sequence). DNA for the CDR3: TGTGCCAGTAGTATCCCCCTACGGTTGGATTCGGGCTCCTATAATTCACCCCTCCACTTT. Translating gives CASSIPLRLDSGSYNSPLHF.